The 7 T cell receptor beta chains presented below share a single source sample, sequenced in a study of cytomegalovirus exposure and HLA in healthy donors. Use of 60 Vbeta and 13 Jbeta primers characterized the PCR. TCRdb's copy holds only in-frame clones and misses some; the assay was immunoSEQ multiplex PCR. In the table there are tens of thousands of clones, over 60% of which are singletons. The sample was PBMCs. These receptors all stem from a male donor in good health and CMV-seropositive.

This chain links TRBV29-1 with TRBJ2-7, with D perhaps TRBD1 (6 bases). CDR1 and CDR2 from the germline V gene are SQVTM and ANQGSEA. The CDR3 totals 12 residues. V lost 6 bases to trimming and J lost 1 base, with 10 bases between them. CDR3 nucleotide sequence: TGCAGCGTCGCAGGGGCGTCCTACGAGCAGTACTTC. Translating it yields CSVAGASYEQYF.

V usage is TRBV28 and J usage is TRBJ1-4; weak D call: TRBD1 (5 bases). The CDR3 loop spans 14 amino acids. The V end lost 2 bases, the J end lost 7 bases, and 11 bases lay between the germline ends. Germline V gene data show CDR1 as MDHEN and CDR2 as SYDVKM. As DNA, the CDR3 is TGTGCCAGCAGTTTAGGGGGGACGTCTGAAAAACTGTTTTTT. Protein product: CASSLGGTSEKLFF. Full variable domain (rest looked up from reference TRBV28 and TRBJ1-4): DVKVTQSSRYLVKRTGEKVFLECVQDMDHENMFWYRQDPGLGLRLIYFSYDVKMKEKGDIPEGYSVSREKKERFSLILESASTNQTSMYLCASSLGGTSEKLFFGSGTQLSVL.

The gene calls are TRBV6-6 and TRBJ1-5, with D maybe TRBD1 (5 bases). CDR3 length: 16 residues. Deletions cut 6 bases from V and 0 bases from J, with 15 bases between. CDR1 and CDR2 from the germline V gene are MNHNY and SVGAGI (reference sequence). The CDR3 DNA is TGTGCCAGCAGAGACGACAGCCTATATAGCAATCAGCCCCAGCATTTT. This gives the protein CASRDDSLYSNQPQHF.

This clone has just a few counts. This rearrangement joins TRBV6-5 to TRBJ2-7; TRBD1 matches at 9 bases. Germline assignment: CDR1 MNHEY and CDR2 SVGAGI. The J segment lost 6 bases and the V segment lost 4 bases, leaving 7 bases of the junction unmatched. This CDR3 comprises 14 residues. The CDR3 protein is CASSFRTGDREQYF. CDR3 nucleotides: TGTGCCAGCAGTTTTAGGACAGGGGACCGCGAGCAGTACTTC.

CDR3 coding DNA: TGTGCCAGCAGCCGGACAGTCGGTAACGAGCAGTACTTC. This encodes CASSRTVGNEQYF. The chain links TRBV5-6 to TRBJ2-7, with D possibly matching TRBD1 (6 bases). Germline lookup yields CDR1 SGHDT and CDR2 YYEEEE. V lost 4 bases and J 5 bases, leaving 13 bases between the germline ends. The CDR3 runs to 13 residues.

This sequence joins TRBV14 and TRBJ2-1; D may be TRBD2 (6 bases). The germline V gene has CDR1 SGHDN and CDR2 FVKESK. This CDR3 is built from 15 residues. V was cut by 1 base and J by 2 bases, with 9 bases left in between. CDR3 DNA sequence: TGTGCCAGCAGCCAAGGGATAGCGGCCTACAATGAGCAGTTCTTC. Its translation: CASSQGIAAYNEQFF.

This chain links TRBV5-4 with TRBJ2-2, with a tentative D call TRBD1 (5 bases). The CDR3 length is 16 residues. Germline V gene data show CDR1 as SGHNT and CDR2 as YYREEE (reference sequence). V shed 4 bases and J shed 0 bases, with 13 bases lying between them. As DNA, the CDR3 is TGTGCCAGCAGCGCCCGACAGAATTCGAACACCGGGGAGCTGTTTTTT. As protein: CASSARQNSNTGELFF.